This TCR beta chain comes out of a study of control samples from healthy donors and cancer patients. CDR3 length: 15 amino acids. Per germline, CDR1 MGHRA and CDR2 YSYEKL. Trimming took 3 bases from V and 12 from J; bases not matched to a gene: 12. Here immunoSEQ multiplex PCR was the method, and the copy in TCRdb shows in-frame clones only, minus some. The profile shows about 180,000 clones, more than 85% of them singletons. The TCR was taken from a middle-aged woman in good health. The V gene is TRBV4-1, the J gene TRBJ2-1; TRBD1 aligns across 9 bases. The sequenced sample consisted of blood. The CDR3 DNA reads TGCGCCAGCAGCCACGGAGGGACAGGGCCTCATGGGCAGTTCTTC. Translation gives CASSHGGTGPHGQFF.